The 25 T cell receptor beta chains below come from one sample, sequenced in a study of OX40 agonist ivuxolimab in advanced cancers. Measured with immunoSEQ multiplex PCR; TCRdb has only the in-frame clones, and not every one. In the table there are 50,000 to 70,000 clones, roughly 85% of which are singletons. This specimen was CD4+ or CD8+ T cells sorted from blood, taken in a trial of the OX40 agonist ivuxolimab. The receptors were gathered from an adult with an advanced solid tumor such as melanoma, head and neck, liver or kidney cancer.

The rearrangement links TRBV7-9 to TRBJ1-2, with 10 bases aligning to TRBD1. The germline V gene encodes CDR1 SEHNR and CDR2 FQNEAQ (reference sequence). The CDR3 is made up of 16 amino acids. J lost 1 base, V lost 5 bases, and 7 bases had no gene match. CDR3 in DNA: TGTGCCAGCAGCACCGACGGGACAGGGGTTAACTATGGCTACACCTTC. Translated: CASSTDGTGVNYGYTF.

The DNA of the CDR3 is TGCAGCGTTGAAAGGCAGGGGAACTATGGCTACACCTTC. Its translation is CSVERQGNYGYTF. The chain has TRBV29-1 and TRBJ1-2; TRBD1 might be the D (6 bases). The germline gives CDR1 SQVTM, CDR2 ANQGSEA. CDR3 length: 13 amino acids. Between the trimmed V and J ends, which lost 2 bases and 2 bases, there was a span of 9 bases.

The V gene is TRBV11-2, the J gene TRBJ1-1, with D hard to call. Germline V gene sequence: CDR1 SGHAT, CDR2 FQNNGV. The V end was cut by 5 bases, the J end by 1 base, with 8 bases between. This CDR3 is built from 13 residues. The CDR3 region has the DNA TGTGCCAGCAGCCAAGGCAGGAACACTGAAGCTTTCTTT. It codes for CASSQGRNTEAFF.

V and J are TRBV11-2 and TRBJ2-7, with D perhaps being TRBD1 or TRBD2 (6 bases each). The CDR3 spans 13 residues. Deletions cut 1 base from V and 6 bases from J, with 10 bases between. CDR1 and CDR2 (germline): SGHAT, FQNNGV. Here the CDR3 reads CASSLVGGGEQYF. The CDR3, as DNA: TGTGCCAGCAGCTTAGTGGGGGGCGGCGAGCAGTACTTC.

This rearrangement joins TRBV27 to TRBJ2-1; the match to TRBD2 covers 8 bases. The CDR3 covers 15 residues. The V segment lost 7 bases and the J segment 8 bases; nucleotides outside the gene matches: 13. CDR1 MNHEY and CDR2 SMNVEV come from the germline V gene (reference sequence). The CDR3 bases are TGTGCCAGCAACGTCGGCGGGAGGTCTTTCGATGAGCAGTTCTTC. Translation: CASNVGGRSFDEQFF.

This chain connects TRBV25-1 to TRBJ2-1; D possibly corresponds to TRBD2 (7 bases). V gave up 6 bases and J gave up 3 bases, with 18 bases separating them. The CDR3 runs 16 residues. Germline CDR1 and CDR2: MGHDK and SYGVNS. The DNA for the CDR3 is TGTGCCAGCAGGGGGGGGGCGGTAGGATTCTACAATGAGCAGTTCTTC. Amino acids: CASRGGAVGFYNEQFF.

The chain couples TRBV5-1 to TRBJ1-1, with 8 bases fitting TRBD1. V lost 4 bases and J lost 6; bases outside the gene matches: 5. Germline CDR1 is SGHRS and CDR2 is YFSETQ. The CDR3 contains 13 residues. The chain's CDR3 is CASSRDRPAEAFF. CDR3 nucleotide sequence: TGCGCCAGCAGCCGGGACAGGCCAGCTGAAGCTTTCTTT.

This clone was recorded once. V usage is TRBV5-1 and J usage is TRBJ1-2; tentatively, D is TRBD1 (6 bases). Germline V CDR1 and CDR2: SGHRS, YFSETQ. The CDR3 extends over 16 amino acids. V dropped 4 bases and J dropped 7 bases, with 23 bases sitting between them. In DNA, the CDR3 is TGCGCCAGCAGCCAGACGGGGACACGGGGGACCGGTGGCTACACCTTC. Protein product: CASSQTGTRGTGGYTF.

This clone was observed a handful of times. The chain joins TRBV7-3 to TRBJ2-7; 8 bases agree with TRBD1. The CDR3 covers 16 residues. CDR1 and CDR2 (germline): SGHTA, FQGTGA. With 2 bases clipped from V and 3 bases from J, the junction kept 9 bases outside the gene matches. The CDR3 protein is CASSLSGGQGNYEQYF. DNA of the CDR3: TGTGCCAGCAGCTTATCGGGCGGACAGGGTAACTACGAGCAGTACTTC.

CDR3 amino acids: CASILDPGWDTEAFF. In DNA form, the CDR3 reads TGTGCCAGCATCCTTGATCCAGGGTGGGACACTGAAGCTTTCTTT. The rearrangement links TRBV5-5 to TRBJ1-1, with D perhaps TRBD1 (5 bases). The germline CDR1 and CDR2 sequences are SGHKS and YYEKEE (reference sequence). CDR3 length: 15 amino acids. V was clipped by 6 bases and J by 3 bases, with 18 bases between them.

The rearrangement uses TRBV30 and TRBJ2-1; D is unresolved. The CDR3 is made up of 11 amino acids. The ends were cut back, 2 bases at V and 13 bases at J, with 12 bases in the middle. Germline V gene lookup returns CDR1 GTSNPN and CDR2 SVGIG (reference sequence). The CDR3 here is CAWSWQSTQFF. DNA of the CDR3: TGTGCCTGGAGTTGGCAGTCCACCCAGTTCTTC.

The rearrangement uses TRBV4-2 and TRBJ1-4, with D possibly being TRBD1 (5 bases). Germline CDR1 reads LGHNA; CDR2 reads YNFKEQ. The CDR3 extends over 14 amino acids. Trimming took 4 bases from V and 4 from J, leaving 10 bases between them. The CDR3 region has the DNA TGTGCCAGCAGCCGACTAGACAGTAATGAAAAACTGTTTTTT. This sequence encodes CASSRLDSNEKLFF.

The chain is built from TRBV29-1 and TRBJ1-1, with TRBD1 as a possible D gene (5 bases). Germline CDR1 reads SQVTM; CDR2 reads ANQGSEA. There are 15 residues in the CDR3. V lost 2 bases to trimming and J lost 7 bases, with 20 bases between them. The CDR3 sequence: CSVEPPGRRYGEAFF. CDR3 nucleotide sequence: TGCAGCGTTGAACCTCCAGGGAGGCGGTACGGTGAAGCTTTCTTT.

V is TRBV5-5 and J is TRBJ2-5; 10 nucleotides match TRBD2. The germline gives CDR1 SGHKS, CDR2 YYEKEE (reference sequence). This CDR3 comprises 17 residues. V shed 4 bases and J 4 bases; nucleotides not matched to a gene: 13. This CDR3 is CASSKGLAGALGETQYF. The CDR3 DNA follows: TGTGCCAGCAGCAAAGGCCTAGCGGGAGCCCTCGGAGAGACCCAGTACTTC.

This rearrangement joins TRBV7-3 to TRBJ2-7; the match to TRBD1 covers 7 bases. Germline V gives CDR1 SGHTA, CDR2 FQGTGA. Unmatched junction bases numbered 7, after V lost 5 bases and J lost 6 bases. The CDR3 totals 13 residues. DNA for the CDR3: TGTGCCAGCAGCGCACAGACAGGGACCGAGCAGTACTTC. Protein sequence: CASSAQTGTEQYF. The full variable domain, in which reference TRBV7-3 and TRBJ2-7 provide the parts outside the CDR3, is GAGVSQTPSNKVTEKGKYVELRCDPISGHTALYWYRQSLGQGPEFLIYFQGTGAADDSGLPNDRFFAVRPEGSVSTLKIQRTERGDSAVYLCASSAQTGTEQYFGPGTRLTVT.

This rearrangement joins TRBV5-1 to TRBJ2-5, with 11 bases fitting TRBD2. J lost 2 bases, V lost 0 bases, and 3 bases had no gene match. The CDR3 has 16 amino acids. The V gene's germline CDR1 is SGHRS and CDR2 YFSETQ. CDR3 amino acids: CASSLVLAGGQETQYF. CDR3 sequence (DNA): TGCGCCAGCAGCTTGGTTCTAGCGGGAGGTCAAGAGACCCAGTACTTC.

The V and J genes are TRBV4-2 and TRBJ2-5, with 11 nucleotides matching TRBD2. The CDR3 has 15 residues. CDR1 is LGHNA and CDR2 is YNFKEQ in the germline V gene. The junction had 6 bases not matched to a gene; V was cut back by 4 bases and J by 5 bases. The CDR3 spells CASSRTSGSRETQYF. CDR3 DNA sequence: TGTGCCAGCAGCCGAACTAGCGGGAGCCGGGAGACCCAGTACTTC.

In DNA form, the CDR3 reads TGTGCCAGCATCCCGGGTAGTGGGGGGATGAACACTGAAGCTTTCTTT. Translation: CASIPGSGGMNTEAFF. This sequence joins TRBV7-2 and TRBJ1-1; tentative D call: TRBD1 (5 bases). V lost 7 bases, J lost 0 bases, and 18 bases lay in between. Germline V gene data show CDR1 as SGHTA and CDR2 as FQGNSA. The CDR3 loop spans 16 amino acids.

V gene TRBV19 combines with J gene TRBJ1-2, with D possibly matching TRBD1 (5 bases). The CDR3 is 13 amino acids. CDR1 and CDR2 (germline): LNHDA, SQIVND (reference sequence). The V end was cut by 2 bases, the J end by 6 bases, with 10 bases between. The CDR3 DNA sequence: TGTGCCAGTAGTATACAGGGCTTGAATGGCTACACCTTC. Protein product: CASSIQGLNGYTF.

The genes are TRBV5-1 and TRBJ1-2, with unresolved D. The V and J ends lost 4 bases and 5 bases respectively, with 9 bases between them. CDR1 and CDR2 (germline): SGHRS, YFSETQ. The CDR3 length is 12 residues. CDR3 in DNA: TGCGCCAGCAGCCTTGACACGTATGGCTACACCTTC. Translating it yields CASSLDTYGYTF. The variable domain in full, completed from reference TRBV5-1 and TRBJ1-2, reads KAGVTQTPRYLIKTRGQQVTLSCSPISGHRSVSWYQQTPGQGLQFLFEYFSETQRNKGNFPGRFSGRQFSNSRSEMNVSTLELGDSALYLCASSLDTYGYTFGSGTRLTVV.

The rearrangement links TRBV18 to TRBJ2-1, with D possibly being TRBD2 (5 bases). The V end lost 0 bases, the J end lost 5 bases, and 11 bases lay between the germline ends. Per the germline V gene, CDR1 is KGHSH and CDR2 is LQKENI. The CDR3 length is 15 residues. The CDR3 bases are TGTGCCAGCTCACCACCTCGAGGGAGAGACAATGAGCAGTTCTTC. It yields the protein CASSPPRGRDNEQFF. The full variable domain, with the rest looked up from reference TRBV18 and TRBJ2-1, is NAGVMQNPRHLVRRRGQEARLRCSPMKGHSHVYWYRQLPEEGLKFMVYLQKENIIDESGMPKERFSAEFPKEGPSILRIQQVVRGDSAAYFCASSPPRGRDNEQFFGPGTRLTVL.

This sequence joins TRBV2 and TRBJ2-7, with 8 bases aligning to TRBD1. The CDR3 consists of 13 residues. Germline assignment: CDR1 SNHLY and CDR2 FYNNEI. The V gene end was trimmed by 5 bases and the J gene end by 7 bases; junction bases not matched to a gene: 7. CDR3 DNA sequence: TGTGCCAGCAGTCAGGACAGGGCAACGGAGCAGTACTTC. Its protein is CASSQDRATEQYF.

This clone was found a few times. This chain joins TRBV27 and TRBJ2-7, with D perhaps matching TRBD1 (6 bases). This CDR3 has 15 amino acids. Germline V gene data show CDR1 as MNHEY and CDR2 as SMNVEV (reference sequence). The V end lost 6 bases, the J end lost 1 base, and 16 bases lay between the germline ends. The CDR3 region is CASRQGLDVSYEQYF. The CDR3, as DNA: TGTGCCAGCAGGCAGGGGCTAGACGTTTCCTACGAGCAGTACTTC.

The V and J genes are TRBV11-3 and TRBJ2-1; 12 nucleotides match TRBD1. CDR3 length: 16 residues. J lost 7 bases, V lost 1 base, and 5 bases had no gene match. From germline, CDR1 is SGHNT and CDR2 YENEEA. The CDR3 here is CASSLGDRGRRNEQFF. The CDR3 DNA follows: TGTGCCAGCAGCTTAGGGGACAGGGGGCGCCGAAATGAGCAGTTCTTC.

The V gene is TRBV5-1, the J gene TRBJ2-1, with 9 positions matching TRBD2. The CDR3 sequence is 16 residues long. The germline gives CDR1 SGHRS, CDR2 YFSETQ. Germline trimming cut 0 bases from V and 2 bases from J; bases unmatched to any gene: 3. The CDR3 region is CASSLAGLATYNEQFF. CDR3 DNA sequence: TGCGCCAGCAGCTTGGCAGGACTAGCGACCTACAATGAGCAGTTCTTC.